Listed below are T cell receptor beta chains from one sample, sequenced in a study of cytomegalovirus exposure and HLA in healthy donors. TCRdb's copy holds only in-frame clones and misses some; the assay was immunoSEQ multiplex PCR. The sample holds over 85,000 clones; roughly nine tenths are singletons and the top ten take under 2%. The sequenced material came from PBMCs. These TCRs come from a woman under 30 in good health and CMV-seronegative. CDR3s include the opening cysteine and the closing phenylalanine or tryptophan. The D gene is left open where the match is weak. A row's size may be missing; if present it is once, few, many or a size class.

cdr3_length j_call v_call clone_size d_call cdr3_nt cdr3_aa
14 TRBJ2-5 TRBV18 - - TGTGCCAGCTCACCAGGGACTTTCCAGGAGACCCAGTACTTC CASSPGTFQETQYF
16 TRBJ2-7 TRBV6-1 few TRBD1 TGTGCCAGCAGTGAGGTTCCTGGACAGGGGGCACTTGAGCAGTACTTC CASSEVPGQGALEQYF
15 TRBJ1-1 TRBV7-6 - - TGTGCCAGCAGCTTATTACTGGGGCCGAACACTGAAGCTTTCTTT CASSLLLGPNTEAFF
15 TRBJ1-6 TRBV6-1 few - TGTGCCAGCAGTGAAGCCAGGGTTAGGGCTCTCACCCTCCACTTT CASSEARVRALTLHF
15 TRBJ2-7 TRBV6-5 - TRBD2 TGTGCCAGCAGTTACCTTTACGGGGGGGGATACGAGCAGTACTTC CASSYLYGGGYEQYF
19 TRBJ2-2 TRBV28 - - TGTGCCAGCCTCGGACGGGCTAGCCGCCCCACTGCGAACACCGGGGAGCTGTTTTTT CASLGRASRPTANTGELFF
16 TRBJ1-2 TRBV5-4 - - TGTGCCAGCAGCTTGGCCATGGAGTCTTTCCGGTATGGCTACACCTTC CASSLAMESFRYGYTF
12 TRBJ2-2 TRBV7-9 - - TGTGCCAGCAGCCGGGTTGGCGGGGAGCTGTTTTTT CASSRVGGELFF
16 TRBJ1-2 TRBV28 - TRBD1 TGTGCCGGGCCCGGGACAGGGGTTCCCAGCGACTATGGCTACACCTTC CAGPGTGVPSDYGYTF
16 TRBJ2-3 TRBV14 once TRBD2 TGTGCCAGCAGCCAAGAAGCGGGGGCCTACACAGATACGCAGTATTTT CASSQEAGAYTDTQYF
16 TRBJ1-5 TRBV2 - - TGTGCCAGCAGTGAACGCGCGACAGCTAGCAATCAGCCCCAGCATTTT CASSERATASNQPQHF
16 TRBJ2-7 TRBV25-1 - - TGTGCCAGCAGTGAGGAAAGCGTAACCGGCCGGGACGAGCAGTACTTC CASSEESVTGRDEQYF
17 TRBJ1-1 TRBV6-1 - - TGTGCCAGCAGTGAATCTTTCGGGGGGGCGCGGGACACTGAAGCTTTCTTT CASSESFGGARDTEAFF
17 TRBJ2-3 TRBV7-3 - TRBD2 TGTGCCAGCAGCCCCCCCGGACTAGCGGGCCCTACGGATACGCAGTATTTT CASSPPGLAGPTDTQYF
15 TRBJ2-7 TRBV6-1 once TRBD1 TGTGCCAGCAGTGGATCCGGGACAGCCTTCTACGAGCAGTACTTC CASSGSGTAFYEQYF
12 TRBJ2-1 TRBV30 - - TGTGCCTGGAGTGTAAGTGGACAGGAGCAGTTCTTC CAWSVSGQEQFF
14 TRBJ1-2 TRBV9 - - TGTGCCAGCAGTCCGACGGGACACTACTATGGCTACACCTTC CASSPTGHYYGYTF
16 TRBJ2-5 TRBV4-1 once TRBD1 TGCGCCAGCAGCCAATTCCTGACAGGGCGGTTACAGACCCAGTACTTC CASSQFLTGRLQTQYF
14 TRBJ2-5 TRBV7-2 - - TGTGCCAGCAGCTCCCAGACAGGGAGGGAGACCCAGTACTTC CASSSQTGRETQYF
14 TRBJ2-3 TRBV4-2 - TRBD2 TGTGCCAGCAGTCCGGGACTAGCGGGAGAGGCGCAGTATTTT CASSPGLAGEAQYF
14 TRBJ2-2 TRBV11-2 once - TGTGCCAGCAGCTTGCTCGGGGACACCGGGGAGCTGTTTTTT CASSLLGDTGELFF
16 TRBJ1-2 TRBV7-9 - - TGTGCCAGCAGCTTAGGATCCGGGATGGGTTTTGATGGCTACACCTTC CASSLGSGMGFDGYTF
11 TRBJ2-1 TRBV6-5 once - TGTGCCAGCAGTACAGCGGGTGAGCAGTTCTTC CASSTAGEQFF
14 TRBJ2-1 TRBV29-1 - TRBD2 TGCAGCGCTCGGGGGGGGGAGTCCTACAATGAGCAGTTCTTC CSARGGESYNEQFF
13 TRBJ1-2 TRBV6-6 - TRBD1 TGTGCCAGCAGCACGGGACAGAGATATGGCTACACCTTC CASSTGQRYGYTF
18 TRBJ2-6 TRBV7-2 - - TGTGCCAGCAGCTGGCGACCGACAGCTATCTCTGGGGCCAACGTCCTGACTTTC CASSWRPTAISGANVLTF
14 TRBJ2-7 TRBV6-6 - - TGTGCCAGCAGCACACAGGGATCCTCCTACGAGCAGTACTTC CASSTQGSSYEQYF
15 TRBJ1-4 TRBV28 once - TGTGCCAGCAGTTTATTCGGCGCTACTCCGGGTCAACTGTTTTTT CASSLFGATPGQLFF
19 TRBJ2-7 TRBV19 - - TGTGCCAGTAGTATAGAGCCTACCCCGGAGGCAGGAAGATTCTACGAGCAGTACTTC CASSIEPTPEAGRFYEQYF
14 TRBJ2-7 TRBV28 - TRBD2 TGTGCCAGCACCCCTGGGACTAGAGGCTACGAGCAGTACTTC CASTPGTRGYEQYF